This note documents a single TCR beta chain sequence. As yet, its antigen is unknown. This entry is derived from a study of long-term antiretroviral therapy in people with HIV. Whole-study findings and limits: Whichever time point was examined, clones expanded before ART dominated the repertoire. Sampling of blood ran from about 2004 to 2018, and older ART regimens were possibly in use.

With survey level as its setting, the immunoSEQ assay was v3.0. Data came from immunoSEQ multiplex PCR; TCRdb stores just in-frame clones and leaves some out. The sample contains roughly 28,000 clones, roughly 90% of which appear only once. The CDR3 has 14 residues. With V trimmed by 4 bases and J by 2 bases, 4 bases remained unmatched. CDR1 is SGHTA, CDR2 FQGNSA, per germline. The rearrangement joins TRBV7-2 to TRBJ2-5, with 7 nucleotides matching TRBD1. This specimen consisted of unsorted PBMCs, obtained 1.8 years after starting antiretroviral therapy. The receptor was isolated from a young woman with HIV. The CDR3: CASSSRQGQETQYF. The CDR3, as DNA: TGTGCCAGCAGCTCCCGACAGGGACAAGAGACCCAGTACTTC.